This T cell receptor beta chain was captured in a study of T cell changes during pregnancy in multiple sclerosis. Libraries were prepared by immunoSEQ multiplex PCR; TCRdb keeps only in-frame clonotypes and omits some of them. Of about 41,000 clones listed, 94% are singletons. The sequences come from CD8+ T cells from peripheral blood mononuclear cells, collected in the third trimester of pregnancy. This sequence originates from a female donor with multiple sclerosis, enrolled in a pregnancy study.

DNA of the CDR3: TGTGCCAGCAGCTTAGATCGGACAGGGGTGAACACTGAAGCTTTCTTT. Translated: CASSLDRTGVNTEAFF. This chain links TRBV11-2 with TRBJ1-1, with 9 bases aligning to TRBD1. Per the germline V gene, CDR1 is SGHAT and CDR2 is FQNNGV. CDR3 length equals 16 residues. Germline trimming cut 0 bases from V and 0 bases from J; bases unmatched to any gene: 2.